This is a list of T cell receptor beta chains from one sample in a study of T cells in Graves' hyperthyroidism and ophthalmopathy. TCRdb processed the multiplex PCR reads anew with MiXCR; each CDR3 protein has one entry. This table holds about 350,000 distinct CDR3 sequences, 15% to 20% found once. Sequencing was done on a sample of blood. The receptor set was obtained from a woman aged 40 to 50 with Graves' ophthalmopathy. Each CDR3 is given with its conserved first and last residue. The order of the fields is D gene, V gene, J gene, clone size, CDR3 DNA, CDR3 protein. The D gene is left open where the match is weak. Rows give clone size only sometimes, using once, few, many, or a class for an expanded clone.

D: TRBD1; V: TRBV7-2; J: TRBJ2-7; size: many; DNA: TGTGCCAGCAACACCGGGACAGGGGGCTACGAGCAGTACTTC; CDR3: CASNTGTGGYEQYF
D: .; V: TRBV12-3/TRBV12-4; J: TRBJ1-1; size: .; DNA: TGTGCCAGCAGTTTCGCACTCGCGGAGGGCACTGAAGCTTTCTTT; CDR3: CASSFALAEGTEAFF
D: TRBD2; V: TRBV12-3/TRBV12-4; J: TRBJ2-7; size: many; DNA: TGTGCCAGCAGTTTGACTAGCGGCCTCTCCTACGAGCAGTACTTC; CDR3: CASSLTSGLSYEQYF
D: TRBD1; V: TRBV28; J: TRBJ1-6; size: few; DNA: TGTGCCAGCGTTGGACAGGGTCTGTCCTATAATTCACCCCTCCACTTT; CDR3: CASVGQGLSYNSPLHF
D: .; V: TRBV4-2; J: TRBJ2-7; size: few; DNA: TGTGCCAGCAGCCAAGAAGTCGTGGCCGAGCAGTACTTC; CDR3: CASSQEVVAEQYF
D: .; V: TRBV20-1; J: TRBJ1-2; size: once; DNA: TGCAGTGCTAGAGCGGCCGGACAGCTCTCACGGGGGTATGGCTACACCTTC; CDR3: CSARAAGQLSRGYGYTF
D: .; V: TRBV28; J: TRBJ2-4; size: many; DNA: TGTGCCAGCAGCCGAGATATTAACATTCAGTACTTC; CDR3: CASSRDINIQYF
D: TRBD1; V: TRBV7-2; J: TRBJ2-4; size: many; DNA: TGTGCCAGCAGCTACAGGGGAGCCAAAAACATTCAGTACTTC; CDR3: CASSYRGAKNIQYF
D: TRBD2; V: TRBV20-1; J: TRBJ2-7; size: many; DNA: TGCAGTGCTAGAGCCCGAGGACTAGCCGAGTACTTC; CDR3: CSARARGLAEYF
D: .; V: TRBV4-1; J: TRBJ2-7; size: many; DNA: TGCGCCAGCAGCCAAGATACCAACGCAGGTTCCTACGAGCAGTACTTC; CDR3: CASSQDTNAGSYEQYF
D: .; V: TRBV4-2; J: TRBJ2-4; size: many; DNA: TGTGCCAGCAGCCAAGATCGGTTTGGGGGAAACATTCAGTACTTC; CDR3: CASSQDRFGGNIQYF
D: .; V: TRBV30; J: TRBJ2-2; size: many; DNA: TGTGCCTGGGGGCTAGGGCAGCTTAACACCGGGGAGCTGTTTTTT; CDR3: CAWGLGQLNTGELFF
D: .; V: TRBV19; J: TRBJ1-2; size: many; DNA: TGTGCCAGTAGTTGGAGGACAGCCAAACTTCAAGCTAACTATGGCTACACCTTC; CDR3: CASSWRTAKLQANYGYTF
D: .; V: TRBV20-1; J: TRBJ2-7; size: many; DNA: TGCAGTGCTAGGTTTAACCCTGTCCCCGAGCAGTACTTC; CDR3: CSARFNPVPEQYF
D: .; V: TRBV7-9; J: TRBJ2-5; size: .; DNA: TGTGCCAGCAGCCAAGGGACCAACCAAGAGACCCAGTACTTC; CDR3: CASSQGTNQETQYF
D: .; V: TRBV27; J: TRBJ2-5; size: many; DNA: TGTGCCAGCAGTCTTAGACCCGCAAGCCGCGAGACCCAGTACTTC; CDR3: CASSLRPASRETQYF
D: .; V: TRBV27; J: TRBJ1-2; size: many; DNA: TGTGCCAGCAGTCACCGACGGTTGGACTATGGCTACACCTTC; CDR3: CASSHRRLDYGYTF
D: .; V: TRBV6-1; J: TRBJ1-1; size: many; DNA: TGTGCCGAGGGGCAGGGTTTGGAAGCTTTCTTT; CDR3: CAEGQGLEAFF
D: TRBD1; V: TRBV20-1; J: TRBJ2-7; size: many; DNA: TGCAGTGCTAGTACAGCCGGGGATACAGGGGGCTACGAGCAGTACTTC; CDR3: CSASTAGDTGGYEQYF
D: .; V: TRBV12-5; J: TRBJ2-7; size: .; DNA: TGTGCTAGTGGTTTGGACCCCGGCGAGCAGTACTTC; CDR3: CASGLDPGEQYF
D: .; V: TRBV5-1; J: TRBJ2-7; size: many; DNA: TGCGCCAGCAGCCGAACCTCACAGGGAACTGTGGACGAGCAGTACTTC; CDR3: CASSRTSQGTVDEQYF
D: TRBD1; V: TRBV3-1; J: TRBJ2-7; size: many; DNA: TGTGCCAGCAGCCCCGGGACAGAGGCCTACGAGCAGTACTTC; CDR3: CASSPGTEAYEQYF
D: TRBD1; V: TRBV6-5; J: TRBJ2-5; size: .; DNA: TGTGCCAGCAGTTACTCGAAGGGTACAGGGGGCAGCTTGGGGACCCAGTACTTC; CDR3: CASSYSKGTGGSLGTQYF
D: TRBD1; V: TRBV5-1; J: TRBJ1-3; size: many; DNA: TGCGCCAGCAGCCTGGGACAGGGGACTGGAAACACCATATATTTT; CDR3: CASSLGQGTGNTIYF
D: TRBD1; V: TRBV18; J: TRBJ2-7; size: many; DNA: TGTGCCAGCTCTCCCAATCCCGGGACAGCCTACGAGCAGTACTTC; CDR3: CASSPNPGTAYEQYF
D: TRBD1; V: TRBV5-1; J: TRBJ2-5; size: few; DNA: TGCGCCAGCAGCTCGTCCGGGACAGGGAGGAGAGAGACCCAGTACTTC; CDR3: CASSSSGTGRRETQYF
D: TRBD2; V: TRBV3-1; J: TRBJ2-1; size: .; DNA: TGTGCCAGCAGCCAAGGGACTAGCGAGGTCAATGAGCAGTTCTTC; CDR3: CASSQGTSEVNEQFF
D: .; V: TRBV29-1; J: TRBJ2-2; size: many; DNA: TGCAGCGTCGGGACAAATCTATTCACCGGGGAGCTGTTTTTT; CDR3: CSVGTNLFTGELFF
D: .; V: TRBV6-6; J: TRBJ1-1; size: many; DNA: TGTGCCAGCAGGAGACAGATCAACACTGAAGCTTTCTTT; CDR3: CASRRQINTEAFF
D: .; V: TRBV6-1; J: TRBJ2-7; size: many; DNA: TGTGCCAGCAGTCCCCGTCGATTCGGGCTCAACTACGAGCAGTACTTC; CDR3: CASSPRRFGLNYEQYF
D: .; V: TRBV18; J: TRBJ2-7; size: many; DNA: TGTGCCAGCTCAACTCTCTACGGGGCCAACTCCTACGAGCAGTACTTC; CDR3: CASSTLYGANSYEQYF
D: .; V: TRBV5-4; J: TRBJ1-2; size: many; DNA: TGTGCCAGCAGCTTGGAGTTACGGTTGGGCTATGGCTACACCTTC; CDR3: CASSLELRLGYGYTF
D: .; V: TRBV7-8; J: TRBJ2-5; size: .; DNA: TGTGCCAGCAGTCGTGGAGCGTGGCAAGAGACCCAGTACTTC; CDR3: CASSRGAWQETQYF
D: .; V: TRBV10-3; J: TRBJ2-2; size: many; DNA: TGTGCCATCAGCGCCCCGAGGGGAGAGGACACCGGGGAGCTGTTTTTT; CDR3: CAISAPRGEDTGELFF
D: TRBD2; V: TRBV6-1; J: TRBJ2-7; size: .; DNA: TGTGCCAGCAGGGGAGCGGGAGTGAGCGAGCAGTACTTC; CDR3: CASRGAGVSEQYF
D: TRBD1; V: TRBV15; J: TRBJ1-5; size: few; DNA: TGTGCCACCAGCTATCAGGGGGACAATCAGCCCCAGCATTTT; CDR3: CATSYQGDNQPQHF
D: .; V: TRBV6-5; J: TRBJ2-2; size: many; DNA: TGTGCCAGCAGTTACACCAGGAACACCGGGGAGCTGTTTTTT; CDR3: CASSYTRNTGELFF
D: TRBD1; V: TRBV12-3/TRBV12-4; J: TRBJ1-2; size: many; DNA: TGTGCCAGCAGTTCGAGGCAGGGGGCGGATGGCTACACCTTC; CDR3: CASSSRQGADGYTF
D: .; V: TRBV4-1; J: TRBJ1-2; size: many; DNA: TGCGCCAGCAGCCCCGTGGCAGTGCTTTATGGCTACACCTTC; CDR3: CASSPVAVLYGYTF
D: TRBD2; V: TRBV7-2; J: TRBJ2-5; size: .; DNA: TGTGCCAGCAGCTTTGTAGCGGGAGGAACCGGGGAGACCCAGTACTTC; CDR3: CASSFVAGGTGETQYF
D: .; V: TRBV13; J: TRBJ2-7; size: many; DNA: TGTGCCAGCAGCAGAAAGGCAAGAACCTACGAGCAGTACTTC; CDR3: CASSRKARTYEQYF
D: TRBD1; V: TRBV6-5; J: TRBJ2-7; size: .; DNA: TGTGCCAGCAGTTACGGGGACAGGGTTCACGACGAGCAGTACTTC; CDR3: CASSYGDRVHDEQYF
D: TRBD2; V: TRBV6-2/TRBV6-3; J: TRBJ2-7; size: many; DNA: TGTGCCAGCAGCCCCCGGCGACTAGCGGGAGGGAAATCCTACGAGCAGTACTTC; CDR3: CASSPRRLAGGKSYEQYF
D: .; V: TRBV12-3/TRBV12-4; J: TRBJ2-7; size: .; DNA: TGTGCCAGCAGGGCCGATGTCGAGCAGTACTTC; CDR3: CASRADVEQYF
D: TRBD2; V: TRBV7-2; J: TRBJ2-5; size: few; DNA: TGTGCCAGCAGCTCCTTCCCACGGAGCGGGGATCAAGAGACCCAGTACTTC; CDR3: CASSSFPRSGDQETQYF
D: TRBD2; V: TRBV6-1; J: TRBJ2-4; size: many; DNA: TGTGCCAGCAGCCTCAGACTAGCGGGTGAAAACATTCAGTACTTC; CDR3: CASSLRLAGENIQYF
D: TRBD2; V: TRBV12-3/TRBV12-4; J: TRBJ2-5; size: .; DNA: TGTGCCAGCAGTTTTACCGGGACTAGCGGGAACCAAGAGACCCAGTACTTC; CDR3: CASSFTGTSGNQETQYF
D: TRBD1; V: TRBV6-4; J: TRBJ2-3; size: many; DNA: TGTGCCAGCAGTGACCGACAGGGGCCGACGGGAGTGGGTACGGATACGCAGTATTTT; CDR3: CASSDRQGPTGVGTDTQYF